One sample yielded the 32 T cell receptor beta chains listed below, sequenced in a study of cytotoxic CD8 clonotypes in ibrutinib-treated CLL. Here immunoSEQ multiplex PCR was the method, and the copy in TCRdb shows in-frame clones only, minus some. The table records fewer than 50,000 clones, about half of them present only once. Specimen: PBMCs, collected after 12 months of ibrutinib treatment. The receptors were sampled from a human donor with chronic lymphocytic leukemia.

The V call is TRBV27, the J call TRBJ2-7, with D tentatively TRBD1 (6 bases). Per germline, CDR1 MNHEY and CDR2 SMNVEV (reference sequence). Trimming removed 8 bases at V and 4 bases at J, with 12 bases between. CDR3 length: 12 amino acids. The CDR3 is CASQGGAYEQYF. Here the CDR3 DNA reads TGTGCCAGCCAAGGGGGTGCGTACGAGCAGTACTTC.

This chain connects TRBV29-1 to TRBJ1-1; D is possibly TRBD1 (6 bases). There are 12 residues in the CDR3. The V and J ends lost 4 bases and 5 bases respectively, with 11 bases between them. Looked up from germline, CDR1 is SQVTM and CDR2 is ANQGSEA. The CDR3 sequence: CSVVGGGTEAFF. CDR3 DNA sequence: TGCAGCGTTGTAGGGGGTGGTACTGAAGCTTTCTTT.

The V and J genes are TRBV4-1 and TRBJ2-1; D is ambiguous. Deletions cut 7 bases from V and 1 base from J, with 11 bases between. CDR3 length equals 14 residues. Germline V CDR1 and CDR2: MGHRA, YSYEKL. In nucleotides, the CDR3 is TGCGCCAGCACGTCCCGGACGTCCTACAATGAGCAGTTCTTC. Encoded protein: CASTSRTSYNEQFF.

This clone was seen a handful of times. The chain carries TRBV29-1 and TRBJ2-2, with 8 bases aligning to TRBD1. CDR1 is SQVTM and CDR2 is ANQGSEA in the germline V gene. V dropped 6 bases and J dropped 0; count of bases not matched to a gene: 0. The CDR3 has 13 residues. The CDR3 here is CSVTGANTGELFF. CDR3 nucleotide sequence: TGCAGCGTGACAGGGGCGAACACCGGGGAGCTGTTTTTT.

The rearrangement links TRBV6-6 to TRBJ2-7; perhaps TRBD2 as D (6 bases). The V end was cut by 2 bases, the J end by 7 bases, with 6 bases between. There are 11 residues in the CDR3. CDR1 is MNHNY and CDR2 is SVGAGI in the germline V gene (reference sequence). This CDR3 reads CASSYGGEQYF. The CDR3 region has the DNA TGTGCCAGCAGTTACGGAGGGGAGCAGTACTTC.

The chain carries TRBV29-1 and TRBJ2-1, with D possibly being TRBD1 (5 bases). The V end lost 2 bases, the J end lost 7 bases, and 6 bases lay between the germline ends. This CDR3 is 11 amino acids long. The germline V gene encodes CDR1 SQVTM and CDR2 ANQGSEA. The CDR3 DNA is TGCAGCGTTGAACCAGGGAATGAGCAGTTCTTC. Protein: CSVEPGNEQFF.

This chain connects TRBV6-6 to TRBJ2-1, with D maybe TRBD1 (5 bases). Trimming removed 0 bases at V and 10 bases at J, with 16 bases between. The germline V gene encodes CDR1 MNHNY and CDR2 SVGAGI (reference sequence). CDR3 size: 15 residues. The CDR3 protein is CASSYSGQGRREQFF. CDR3 nucleotides: TGTGCCAGCAGTTACTCGGGGCAGGGCCGGAGAGAGCAGTTCTTC.

The J gene is TRBJ2-3, the V gene TRBV28, with 11 bases aligning to TRBD2. The length of the CDR3 is 14 residues. Germline values: CDR1 MDHEN, CDR2 SYDVKM. V trimming: 6 bases; J trimming: 1 base; junction bases outside the gene matches: 0. As DNA, the CDR3 is TGTGCCAGCAGACTAGCGGGAGGCACAGATACGCAGTATTTT. The encoded protein is CASRLAGGTDTQYF.

This chain links TRBV11-2 with TRBJ2-3; no clear D. Germline V gene lookup returns CDR1 SGHAT and CDR2 FQNNGV. The CDR3 runs to 13 residues. V lost 2 bases and J 6 bases, leaving 9 bases between the germline ends. CDR3 sequence: CASSLYYSDTQYF. The CDR3 bases are TGTGCCAGCAGCTTATATTACTCGGATACGCAGTATTTT. Together with reference TRBV11-2 and TRBJ2-3, the CDR3 gives the full variable domain: EAGVAQSPRYKIIEKRQSVAFWCNPISGHATLYWYQQILGQGPKLLIQFQNNGVVDDSQLPKDRFSAERLKGVDSTLKIQPAKLEDSAVYLCASSLYYSDTQYFGPGTRLTVL.

The chain has TRBV6-1 and TRBJ2-7; D not resolved. V dropped 6 bases and J dropped 3 bases, with 12 bases sitting between them. CDR1 MNHNS and CDR2 SASEGT come from the germline V gene. The CDR3 runs 13 residues. CDR3 protein: CASRGSGIYEQYF. The DNA of the CDR3 is TGTGCCAGCAGGGGTAGTGGGATCTACGAGCAGTACTTC.

The chain joins TRBV28 to TRBJ1-1; D is uncertain. The V and J ends lost 4 bases and 1 base respectively, with 7 bases between them. The germline gives CDR1 MDHEN, CDR2 SYDVKM. The CDR3 extends over 13 amino acids. CDR3 residues: CASSSYRNTEAFF. CDR3 DNA: TGTGCCAGCAGTTCTTACAGGAACACTGAAGCTTTCTTT. The full variable domain, its missing parts supplied by reference TRBV28 and TRBJ1-1, is DVKVTQSSRYLVKRTGEKVFLECVQDMDHENMFWYRQDPGLGLRLIYFSYDVKMKEKGDIPEGYSVSREKKERFSLILESASTNQTSMYLCASSSYRNTEAFFGQGTRLTVV.

V and J are TRBV30 and TRBJ1-1; D is unresolved. The CDR3 spans 11 residues. CDR1 is GTSNPN, CDR2 SVGIG, per germline (reference sequence). Between the trimmed V and J ends, which lost 3 bases and 6 bases, there was a span of 8 bases. The CDR3 loop is CAWSTGAEAFF. The CDR3 coding sequence is TGTGCCTGGAGCACGGGAGCTGAAGCTTTCTTT.

The J gene is TRBJ1-1, the V gene TRBV19; unclear D gene. Germline V lookup: CDR1 LNHDA, CDR2 SQIVND (reference sequence). The CDR3 spans 14 residues. Trimming took 5 bases from V and 4 from J, leaving 14 bases between them. The CDR3 nucleotides are TGTGCCAGTAGTTCTGGAAGGGATGGCACTGAAGCTTTCTTT. Its protein product is CASSSGRDGTEAFF.

This clone was counted between two and nine times. This rearrangement joins TRBV19 to TRBJ2-1, with a tentative D call TRBD1 (5 bases). The CDR3 is made up of 16 amino acids. The germline V and J ends were trimmed by 5 bases and 0 bases, with 14 bases remaining between them. The germline V gene encodes CDR1 LNHDA and CDR2 SQIVND (reference sequence). CDR3 DNA: TGTGCCAGTAGTGATCAGGGCCTTTTCTCCTACAATGAGCAGTTCTTC. It codes for CASSDQGLFSYNEQFF.

The V and J genes are TRBV10-3 and TRBJ1-1; no clear D gene. Trimming removed 3 bases at V and 1 base at J, with 12 bases between. The germline gives CDR1 ENHRY, CDR2 SYGVKD. The CDR3 is made up of 15 amino acids. The CDR3 bases are TGTGCCATCAGTGATAGAGAAGTTCGGAACACTGAAGCTTTCTTT. This sequence encodes CAISDREVRNTEAFF.

This clone is medium-sized (0.01 to 0.1%). Other DNA sequences in the same sample also yield this CDR3. The CDR3 DNA sequence: TGCGCCAGCAGCTTGGAGGCGGGGAACACCGGGGAGCTGTTTTTT. This codes for CASSLEAGNTGELFF. The chain uses TRBV5-1 and TRBJ2-2, with a possible D match to TRBD2 (5 bases). The germline V gene encodes CDR1 SGHRS and CDR2 YFSETQ. The V gene lost 0 bases and the J gene lost 1 base, with 7 bases spanning the gap. This CDR3 is 15 amino acids long.

This clone was seen only a few times. The chain joins TRBV7-3 to TRBJ1-2; D is uncertain. V was pared by 4 bases and J by 6 bases, with 18 bases between. Germline V lookup: CDR1 SGHTA, CDR2 FQGTGA. The CDR3 loop spans 15 amino acids. CDR3 DNA sequence: TGTGCCAGCAGCTCTCACCCAGGACGGCGGGATGGCTACACCTTC. It yields the protein CASSSHPGRRDGYTF.

This clone occurred a few times. The chain has TRBV1 and TRBJ1-5. TRBV1 constitutes a pseudogene. The CDR3 spans 14 residues. The CDR3 here is CTSSQRRSNQPQHF. CDR3 DNA: TGCACCAGCAGCCAACGACGTAGCAATCAGCCCCAGCATTTT.

This rearrangement joins TRBV5-4 to TRBJ2-3; D is possibly TRBD2 (6 bases). Germline values: CDR1 SGHNT, CDR2 YYREEE (reference sequence). The CDR3 loop spans 15 amino acids. Between the trimmed V and J ends, which lost 6 bases and 0 bases, there was a span of 14 bases. The CDR3 DNA sequence: TGTGCCAGCAAGTGGGGAGGTACTAGCACAGATACGCAGTATTTT. Its translation: CASKWGGTSTDTQYF.

The chain uses TRBV18 and TRBJ1-1; no clear D gene. The CDR3 sequence is 13 residues long. The germline CDR1 and CDR2 sequences are KGHSH and LQKENI. Trimming cost V 1 base and J 2 bases, with 5 bases left between them. CDR3 residues: CASSPQGNTEAFF. Here the CDR3 DNA reads TGTGCCAGCTCACCACAGGGCAACACTGAAGCTTTCTTT. Full variable domain (remainder filled in from reference TRBV18 and TRBJ1-1): NAGVMQNPRHLVRRRGQEARLRCSPMKGHSHVYWYRQLPEEGLKFMVYLQKENIIDESGMPKERFSAEFPKEGPSILRIQQVVRGDSAAYFCASSPQGNTEAFFGQGTRLTVV.

The rearrangement links TRBV27 to TRBJ1-6; the D gene is possibly TRBD1 (6 bases). The germline V gene has CDR1 MNHEY and CDR2 SMNVEV (reference sequence). This CDR3 region has 15 residues. Deletions cut 6 bases from V and 7 bases from J, with 16 bases between. The CDR3 loop reads CASSLSTGANSPLHF. CDR3 coding DNA: TGTGCCAGCAGCCTCTCTACGGGGGCCAATTCACCCCTCCACTTT.

This clone was seen more than once but under ten times. The V and J genes are TRBV4-1 and TRBJ2-1; 9 positions match TRBD1. With V trimmed by 4 bases and J by 3 bases, 4 bases remained unmatched. The germline V gene encodes CDR1 MGHRA and CDR2 YSYEKL. The CDR3 runs 15 residues. The CDR3 protein is CASSRGTGIYNEQFF. DNA for the CDR3: TGCGCCAGCAGCCGAGGGACAGGGATCTACAATGAGCAGTTCTTC.

This clone showed up many times. This chain's CDR3 is CASSLSKAGGESKEQFF. CDR3 sequence (DNA): TGTGCCAGCAGTTTATCGAAGGCAGGGGGCGAGAGCAAGGAGCAGTTCTTC. The chain uses TRBV27 and TRBJ2-1; TRBD1 aligns across 8 bases. The CDR3 consists of 17 residues. CDR1 MNHEY and CDR2 SMNVEV come from the germline V gene (reference sequence). Unmatched junction bases numbered 14, after V lost 0 bases and J lost 10 bases.

The chain recombines TRBV11-3 with TRBJ2-1; 11 bases line up with TRBD2. The CDR3 has 16 residues. V trimming: 5 bases; J trimming: 10 bases; junction bases outside the gene matches: 13. Germline-derived CDR1 and CDR2 are SGHNT and YENEEA. The CDR3 reads CASSPGIAGGPGEQFF. The CDR3 DNA follows: TGTGCCAGCAGCCCAGGGATAGCGGGAGGGCCGGGGGAGCAGTTCTTC.

The chain has TRBV27 and TRBJ1-6, with TRBD1 identical over 7 bases. Trimming took 0 bases from V and 0 from J; bases not matched to a gene: 14. This CDR3 has 21 residues. Germline-derived CDR1 and CDR2 are MNHEY and SMNVEV (reference sequence). In DNA form, the CDR3 reads TGTGCCAGCAGTTTATCGAGGAGACAGGGAGGATTCAACTCCTATAATTCACCCCTCCACTTT. Its protein is CASSLSRRQGGFNSYNSPLHF.

The genes are TRBV28 and TRBJ1-2; D gene uncertain. Germline V gives CDR1 MDHEN, CDR2 SYDVKM. V was shortened by 2 bases and J by 4 bases, with 8 bases between the two germline ends. This CDR3 region has 13 residues. The CDR3 region is CASSLDGRYGYTF. Here the CDR3 DNA reads TGTGCCAGCAGTTTAGACGGCCGCTATGGCTACACCTTC.

The genes are TRBV6-1 and TRBJ2-2, with a tentative D call TRBD1 (5 bases). Trimming stripped 6 bases from V and 11 bases from J, with 13 bases between. In germline, CDR1 is MNHNS, CDR2 SASEGT. The CDR3 is 12 residues long. The CDR3 DNA sequence: TGTGCCAGCAGCCAGGGATCCCGAGAGCTGTTTTTT. Residues: CASSQGSRELFF.

This clone was seen a few times. Here the CDR3 reads CASSQGGNYGYTF. CDR3 nucleotides: TGTGCCAGCAGTCAAGGGGGCAACTATGGCTACACCTTC. The chain couples TRBV6-6 to TRBJ1-2, with 7 bases that match TRBD1. The CDR3 runs to 13 residues. Germline lookup yields CDR1 MNHNY and CDR2 SVGAGI (reference sequence). Trimming cost V 5 bases and J 2 bases; bases outside gene matches: 2.

The V gene is TRBV7-2, the J gene TRBJ1-1, with 7 bases identical to TRBD1. V shed 4 bases, J shed 0 bases, and the junction held 11 bases outside the gene matches. The CDR3 spans 17 residues. Germline V gives CDR1 SGHTA, CDR2 FQGNSA. As DNA, the CDR3 is TGTGCCAGCAGCTCCCATGGGACGACAGGGATGAACACTGAAGCTTTCTTT. As protein: CASSSHGTTGMNTEAFF.

The CDR3 region is CASSRQNTGELFF. The CDR3 coding sequence is TGTGCCAGCAGCCGACAGAACACCGGGGAGCTGTTTTTT. The rearrangement uses TRBV6-6 and TRBJ2-2; the D is unclear. Trimming cost V 6 bases and J 1 base, with 6 bases left between them. The CDR3 extends over 13 amino acids. The germline gives CDR1 MNHNY, CDR2 SVGAGI (reference sequence).

This clone appeared a few times. This chain links TRBV10-2 with TRBJ1-4; D not certain. V was shortened by 0 bases and J by 14 bases, with 7 bases between the two germline ends. Germline V gene lookup returns CDR1 WSHSY and CDR2 SAAADI. The CDR3 is made up of 11 amino acids. CDR3: CASSESHFLFF. In DNA, the CDR3 is TGCGCCAGCAGTGAGTCCCATTTCCTGTTTTTT.

A remark on this clone: It is likely a read error: a sequence one base away is far more abundant. This sample also contains other DNA sequences that code for the same CDR3. The chain combines TRBV5-4 with TRBJ2-7; 9 nucleotides agree with TRBD1. J lost 5 bases, V lost 3 bases, and 9 bases had no gene match. The CDR3 is made up of 15 amino acids. CDR1 is SGHNT, CDR2 YYREEE, per germline (reference sequence). The DNA of the CDR3 is TGTGCCAGCAGCTCAATGGGACAGGGATTCCACGAGCAGTACTTC. It translates to CASSSMGQGFHEQYF.